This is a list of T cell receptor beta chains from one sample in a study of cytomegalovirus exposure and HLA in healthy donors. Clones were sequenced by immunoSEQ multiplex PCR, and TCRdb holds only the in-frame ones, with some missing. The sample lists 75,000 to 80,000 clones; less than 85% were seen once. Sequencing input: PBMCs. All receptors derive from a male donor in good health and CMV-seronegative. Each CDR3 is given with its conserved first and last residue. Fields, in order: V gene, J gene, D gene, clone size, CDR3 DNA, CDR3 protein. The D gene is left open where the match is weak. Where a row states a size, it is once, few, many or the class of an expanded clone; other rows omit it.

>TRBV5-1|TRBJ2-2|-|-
TGCGCCAGCAGCTTGGAGACCCAGGGCGGGGAGCTGTTTTTT
CASSLETQGGELFF
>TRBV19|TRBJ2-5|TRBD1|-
TGTGCCAGTAGCCCGGACAGGGTAGAGACCCAGTACTTC
CASSPDRVETQYF
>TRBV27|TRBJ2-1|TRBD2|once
TGTGCCAGCACTACTGGGACTAGCGGGCGGAATGAGCAGTTCTTC
CASTTGTSGRNEQFF
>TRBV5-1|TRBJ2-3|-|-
TGCGCCAGCAGCGAGAACGCGGGCGCAGATACGCAGTATTTT
CASSENAGADTQYF
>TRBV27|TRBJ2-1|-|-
TGTGCCAGCAGGGGTGGGAGTCTCGGTAATGAGCAGTTCTTC
CASRGGSLGNEQFF
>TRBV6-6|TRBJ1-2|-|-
TGTGCCAGCAGTTACTCTCCATCCGGGGGCTACACCTTC
CASSYSPSGGYTF
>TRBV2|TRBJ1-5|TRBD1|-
TGTGCCAGCAGTCGGAGGACAGGGGGGGCTTATAGCAATCAGCCCCAGCATTTT
CASSRRTGGAYSNQPQHF
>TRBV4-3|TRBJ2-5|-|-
TGCGCCAGCAGCCAAGGAAGTCTAGCCAACCAAGAGACCCAGTACTTC
CASSQGSLANQETQYF
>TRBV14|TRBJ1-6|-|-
TGTGCCAGCAGCCTGAGGGGAATGGGAGGTTCACCCCTCCACTTT
CASSLRGMGGSPLHF
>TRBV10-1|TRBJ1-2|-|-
TGCGCCAGTCATGACAGCCTCTATGGCTACACCTTC
CASHDSLYGYTF
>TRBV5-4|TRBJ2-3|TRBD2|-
TGTGCCAGCAGCTTCGAAGCGGGAGGCCCAGATACGCAGTATTTT
CASSFEAGGPDTQYF
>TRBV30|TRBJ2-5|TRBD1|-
TGTGCCTGGAGCGGGGACAGGGGTCTGAGGACCCAGTACTTC
CAWSGDRGLRTQYF
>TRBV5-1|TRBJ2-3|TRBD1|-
TGCGCCAGCAGCTTGGGGGGACAGGGTAAAGATACGCAGTATTTT
CASSLGGQGKDTQYF
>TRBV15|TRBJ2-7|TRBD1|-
TGTGCCACCAGCATTGAACAGGGGGACTACGAGCAGTACTTC
CATSIEQGDYEQYF
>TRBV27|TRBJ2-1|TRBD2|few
TGTGCCAGCAGTTTATGGGCGACTAGCGCTTACAATGAGCAGTTCTTC
CASSLWATSAYNEQFF
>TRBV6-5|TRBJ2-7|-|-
TGTGCCAGCAGGAAGACAGTGGGCGACTACGAGCAGTACTTC
CASRKTVGDYEQYF
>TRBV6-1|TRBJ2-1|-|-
TGTGCCAGCAGTGAGGGCCGAGTTGGGAATGAGCAGTTCTTC
CASSEGRVGNEQFF
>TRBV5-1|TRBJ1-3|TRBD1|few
TGCGCCAGCTCCAATACAGGGGCCTCCCCTGGAAACACCATATATTTT
CASSNTGASPGNTIYF
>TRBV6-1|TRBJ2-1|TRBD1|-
TGTGCCAGCAGTGTCCCGGGACAGGGAGGGGGGAATGAGCAGTTCTTC
CASSVPGQGGGNEQFF
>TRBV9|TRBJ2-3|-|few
TGTGCCAGCAGCGCGACCGGGACTACAGATACGCAGTATTTT
CASSATGTTDTQYF
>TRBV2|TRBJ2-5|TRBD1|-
TGTGCCAGCAGTAACAGGGGGCAAGAGACCCAGTACTTC
CASSNRGQETQYF
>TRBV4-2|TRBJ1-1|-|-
TGTGCCAGCAGCCCTGTGTCGGTGAACACTGAAGCTTTCTTT
CASSPVSVNTEAFF
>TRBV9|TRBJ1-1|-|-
TGTGCCAGCAGCGCAGGCAACAGTCTTTCTGAAGCTTTCTTT
CASSAGNSLSEAFF
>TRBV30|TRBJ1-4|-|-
TGTGCAACCGGGGAAAAACTGTTTTTT
CATGEKLFF
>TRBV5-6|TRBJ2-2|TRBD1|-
TGTGCCAGCAGCCGCGGGACAGGTCAGACCGGGGAGCTGTTTTTT
CASSRGTGQTGELFF
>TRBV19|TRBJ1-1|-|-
TGTGCCAGTAGTTGGCAGTTGAACACTGAAGCTTTCTTT
CASSWQLNTEAFF
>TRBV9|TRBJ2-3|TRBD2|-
TGTGCCAGCAGCGTGCGGACTAGCCGGTCTAGCACAGATACGCAGTATTTT
CASSVRTSRSSTDTQYF
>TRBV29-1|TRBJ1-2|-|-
TGCAGCGTTGATCGACAGCCACCCAGCTATGGCTACACCTTC
CSVDRQPPSYGYTF
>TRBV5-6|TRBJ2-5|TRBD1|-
TGTGCCAGCAGCTTGGAAGGGGGCAAGGGGACCCAGTACTTC
CASSLEGGKGTQYF
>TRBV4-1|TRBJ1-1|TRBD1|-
TGCGCCAGCAGCCACCCCAAAAGGGGGCGGTACCCTGAAGCTTTCTTT
CASSHPKRGRYPEAFF
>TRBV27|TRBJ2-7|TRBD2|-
TGTGCCAGCAGTTACGAAGCGGGAGAATTGTGGGAGCAGTACTTC
CASSYEAGELWEQYF
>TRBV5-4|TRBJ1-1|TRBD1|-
TGTGCCAGCAGCCCCGGGACAGGGAACACTGAAGCTTTCTTT
CASSPGTGNTEAFF
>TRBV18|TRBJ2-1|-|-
TGTGCCAGCTCTCATCAGGGCGACAATGAGCAGTTCTTC
CASSHQGDNEQFF
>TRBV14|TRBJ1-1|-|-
TGTGCCAGCAGCCAAAGCTTGGGGGGTGACTCTGAAGCTTTCTTT
CASSQSLGGDSEAFF
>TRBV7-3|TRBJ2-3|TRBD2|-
TGTGCCAGCAGTCCAACGGCGGGAGGGCCGCATACGCAGTATTTT
CASSPTAGGPHTQYF
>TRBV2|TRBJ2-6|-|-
TGTGCCAGCAGTGAAACCGGCGGGGCTGGGGCCAACGTCCTGACTTTC
CASSETGGAGANVLTF
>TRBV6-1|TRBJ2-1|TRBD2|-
TGTGCCAGCAGCCCCACAGCGGGAGGCCGGGTTGAGCAGTTCTTC
CASSPTAGGRVEQFF
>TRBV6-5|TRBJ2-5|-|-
TGTGCCAGCAGTTATGGGGGCGTGGAGACCCAGTACTTC
CASSYGGVETQYF
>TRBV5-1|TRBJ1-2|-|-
TGCGCCAGCAGCCCCCCAGTGACAGATCTGGGGTACACCTTC
CASSPPVTDLGYTF
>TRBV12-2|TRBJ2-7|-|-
TGTGCAAGTCGCTCCGGACAGGGGGCGCGGTACGAGCAGTACTTC
CASRSGQGARYEQYF
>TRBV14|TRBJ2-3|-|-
TGTGCCAGCAGCCACCGAGGGACTCAAGATACGCAGTATTTT
CASSHRGTQDTQYF